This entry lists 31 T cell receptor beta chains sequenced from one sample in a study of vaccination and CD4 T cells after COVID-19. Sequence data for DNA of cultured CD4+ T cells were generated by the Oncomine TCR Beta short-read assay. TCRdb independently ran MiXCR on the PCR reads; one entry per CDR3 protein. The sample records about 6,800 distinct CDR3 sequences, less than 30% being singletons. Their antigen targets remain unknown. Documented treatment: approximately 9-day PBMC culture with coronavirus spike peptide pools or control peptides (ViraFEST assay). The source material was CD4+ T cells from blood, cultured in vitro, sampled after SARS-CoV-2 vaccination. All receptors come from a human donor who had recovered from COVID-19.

CDR3 protein: CASRSGNRAMAKNIQYF. DNA of the CDR3: TGTGCCAGCAGGTCGGGGAACAGGGCTATGGCCAAAAACATTCAGTACTTC. The chain links TRBV6-1 to TRBJ2-4, with D possibly being TRBD1 (6 bases). This CDR3 has 17 amino acids. V gave up 6 bases and J gave up 1 base, with 19 bases separating them. The germline V gene has CDR1 MNHNS and CDR2 SASEGT.

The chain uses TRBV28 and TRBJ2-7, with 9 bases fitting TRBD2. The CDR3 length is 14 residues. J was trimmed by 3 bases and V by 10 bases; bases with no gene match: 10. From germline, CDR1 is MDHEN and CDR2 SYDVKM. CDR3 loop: CAIASGGSNYEQYF. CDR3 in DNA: TGTGCCATCGCGAGCGGGGGGTCTAACTACGAGCAGTACTTC.

CDR3 bases: TGTGCCAGCAGCTTGGCTGACAGGGCGAACTATGGCTACACCTTC. Residues: CASSLADRANYGYTF. The V call is TRBV5-4, the J call TRBJ1-2, with 7 bases identical to TRBD1. V lost 0 bases and J lost 2; bases outside the gene matches: 4. CDR1 is SGHNT and CDR2 is YYREEE in the germline V gene (reference sequence). The CDR3 has 15 residues.

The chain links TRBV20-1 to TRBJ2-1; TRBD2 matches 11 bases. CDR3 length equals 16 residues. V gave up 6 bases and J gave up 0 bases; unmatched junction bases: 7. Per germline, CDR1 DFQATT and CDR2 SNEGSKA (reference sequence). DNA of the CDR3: TGCAGTGCCCTTCCGGGACTAGCGGCCTCCTACAATGAGCAGTTCTTC. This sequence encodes CSALPGLAASYNEQFF.

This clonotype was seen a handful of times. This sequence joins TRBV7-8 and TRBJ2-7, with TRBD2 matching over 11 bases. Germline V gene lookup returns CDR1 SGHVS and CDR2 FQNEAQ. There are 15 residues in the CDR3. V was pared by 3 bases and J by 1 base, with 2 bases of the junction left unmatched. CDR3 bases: TGTGCCAGCAGCTTTAGCGGGAGGGGTTCCTACGAGCAGTACTTC. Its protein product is CASSFSGRGSYEQYF.

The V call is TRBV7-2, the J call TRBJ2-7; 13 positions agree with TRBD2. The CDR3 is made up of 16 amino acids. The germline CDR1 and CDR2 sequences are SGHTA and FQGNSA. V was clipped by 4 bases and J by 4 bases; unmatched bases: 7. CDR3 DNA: TGTGCCAGCAGCTCACGGACTAGCGGGAGTAGGTACGAGCAGTACTTC. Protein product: CASSSRTSGSRYEQYF.

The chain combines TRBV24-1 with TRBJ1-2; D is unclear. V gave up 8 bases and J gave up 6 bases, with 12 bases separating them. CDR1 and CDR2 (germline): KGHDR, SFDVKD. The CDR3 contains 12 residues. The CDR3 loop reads CATTIKGNGYTF. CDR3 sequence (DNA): TGTGCCACCACAATTAAAGGGAATGGCTACACCTTC.

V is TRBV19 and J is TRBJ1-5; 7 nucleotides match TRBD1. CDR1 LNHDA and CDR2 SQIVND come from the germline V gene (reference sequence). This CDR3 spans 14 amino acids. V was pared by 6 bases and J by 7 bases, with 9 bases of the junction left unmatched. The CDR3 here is CASRQTGSGQPQHF. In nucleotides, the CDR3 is TGTGCCAGTAGACAGACAGGGTCAGGGCAGCCCCAGCATTTT. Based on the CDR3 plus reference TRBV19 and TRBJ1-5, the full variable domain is DGGITQSPKYLFRKEGQNVTLSCEQNLNHDAMYWYRQDPGQGLRLIYYSQIVNDFQKGDIAEGYSVSREKKESFPLTVTSAQKNPTAFYLCASRQTGSGQPQHFGDGTRLSIL.

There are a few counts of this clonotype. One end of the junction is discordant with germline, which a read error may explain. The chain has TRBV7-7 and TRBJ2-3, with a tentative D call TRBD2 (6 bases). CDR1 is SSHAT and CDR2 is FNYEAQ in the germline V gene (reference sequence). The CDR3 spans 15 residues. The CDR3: CASKQGGEGTDTQYF. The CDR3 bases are TGTGCTAGCAAGCAAGGAGGGGAGGGCACAGATACGCAGTATTTT.

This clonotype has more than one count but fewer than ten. The CDR3 sequence is CASSLTAGGLSNEQFF. The CDR3 bases are TGTGCCAGCAGTTTGACAGCGGGGGGGCTATCCAATGAGCAGTTCTTC. The chain carries TRBV28 and TRBJ2-1, with 10 bases matching TRBD2. The ends lost 3 bases at V and 6 bases at J; junction bases unmatched: 8. The germline gives CDR1 MDHEN, CDR2 SYDVKM. The CDR3 covers 16 residues.

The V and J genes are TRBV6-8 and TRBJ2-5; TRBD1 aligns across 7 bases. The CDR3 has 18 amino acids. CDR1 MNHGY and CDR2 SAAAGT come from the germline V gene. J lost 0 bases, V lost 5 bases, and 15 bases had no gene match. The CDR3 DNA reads TGTGCCAGCAGTCCCAGGGGACAGCACTTCAAGTACCAAGAGACCCAGTACTTC. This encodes CASSPRGQHFKYQETQYF.

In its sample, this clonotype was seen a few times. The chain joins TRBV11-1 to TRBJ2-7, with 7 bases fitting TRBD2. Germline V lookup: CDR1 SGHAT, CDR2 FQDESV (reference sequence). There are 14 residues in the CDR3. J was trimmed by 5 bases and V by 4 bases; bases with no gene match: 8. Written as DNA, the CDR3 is TGTGCCAGCAGCTCCGGGGGGAGTTGGGACGAGCAGTACTTC. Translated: CASSSGGSWDEQYF.

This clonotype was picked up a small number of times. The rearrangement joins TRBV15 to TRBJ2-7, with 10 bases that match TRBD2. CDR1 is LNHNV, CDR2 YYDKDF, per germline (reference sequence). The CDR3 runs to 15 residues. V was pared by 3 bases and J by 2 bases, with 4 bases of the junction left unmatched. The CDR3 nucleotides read TGTGCCACCAGCAGGGAGCGGGGGGGAACCTACGAGCAGTACTTC. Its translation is CATSRERGGTYEQYF.

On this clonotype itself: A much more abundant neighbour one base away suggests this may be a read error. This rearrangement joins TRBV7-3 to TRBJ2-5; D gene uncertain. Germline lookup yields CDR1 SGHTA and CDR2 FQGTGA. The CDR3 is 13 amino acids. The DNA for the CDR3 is TGTGCCGGCAGCTCTGGGGTAGGCGAGACCCAGTACTTC. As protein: CAGSSGVGETQYF.

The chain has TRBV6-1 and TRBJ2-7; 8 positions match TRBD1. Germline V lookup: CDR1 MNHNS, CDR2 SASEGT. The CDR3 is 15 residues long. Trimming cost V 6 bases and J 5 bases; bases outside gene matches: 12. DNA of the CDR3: TGTGCCAGCAGACCGGACAGGGCAAAACTGGACGAGCAGTACTTC. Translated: CASRPDRAKLDEQYF.

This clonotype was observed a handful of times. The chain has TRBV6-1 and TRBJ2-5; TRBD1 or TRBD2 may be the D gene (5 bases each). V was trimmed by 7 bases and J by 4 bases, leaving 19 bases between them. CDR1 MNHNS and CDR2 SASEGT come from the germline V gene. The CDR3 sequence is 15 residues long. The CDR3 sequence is CASTWDRAAGETQYF. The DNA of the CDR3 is TGTGCCAGCACCTGGGACCGAGCGGCCGGAGAGACCCAGTACTTC.

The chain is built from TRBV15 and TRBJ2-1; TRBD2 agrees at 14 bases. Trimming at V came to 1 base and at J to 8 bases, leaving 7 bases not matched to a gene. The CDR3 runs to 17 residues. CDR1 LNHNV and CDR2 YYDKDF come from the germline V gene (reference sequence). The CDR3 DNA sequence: TGTGCCACCAGCAGAGCCGGGACTAGCGGGAGTAAGGATGAGCAGTTCTTC. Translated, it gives CATSRAGTSGSKDEQFF.

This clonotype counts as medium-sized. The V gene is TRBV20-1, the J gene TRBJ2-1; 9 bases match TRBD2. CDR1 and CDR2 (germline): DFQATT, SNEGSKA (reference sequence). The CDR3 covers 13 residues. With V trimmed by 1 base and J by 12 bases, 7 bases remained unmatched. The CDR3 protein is CSARGSSGIWQFF. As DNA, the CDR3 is TGCAGTGCTAGAGGATCTAGCGGGATATGGCAGTTCTTC.

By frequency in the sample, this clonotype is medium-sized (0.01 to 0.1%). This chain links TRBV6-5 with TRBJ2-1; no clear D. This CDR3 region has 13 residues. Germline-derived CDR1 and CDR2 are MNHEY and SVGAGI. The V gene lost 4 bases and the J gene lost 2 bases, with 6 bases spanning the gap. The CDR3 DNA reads TGTGCCAGCAGTTCGCACACCTACAATGAGCAGTTCTTC. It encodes CASSSHTYNEQFF.

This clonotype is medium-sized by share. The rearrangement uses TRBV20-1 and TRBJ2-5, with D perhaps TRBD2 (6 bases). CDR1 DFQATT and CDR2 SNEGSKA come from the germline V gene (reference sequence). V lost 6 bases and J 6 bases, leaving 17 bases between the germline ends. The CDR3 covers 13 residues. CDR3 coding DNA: TGCAGTGCACCCGGGGCGGGGAAGCAGACCCAGTACTTC. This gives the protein CSAPGAGKQTQYF.

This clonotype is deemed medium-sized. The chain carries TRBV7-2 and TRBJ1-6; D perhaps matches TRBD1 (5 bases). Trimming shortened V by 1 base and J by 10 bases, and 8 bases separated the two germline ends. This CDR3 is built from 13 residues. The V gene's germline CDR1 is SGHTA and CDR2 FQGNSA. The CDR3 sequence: CASSLGGGSPLHF. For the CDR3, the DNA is TGTGCCAGCAGCTTAGGGGGGGGATCACCCCTCCACTTT.

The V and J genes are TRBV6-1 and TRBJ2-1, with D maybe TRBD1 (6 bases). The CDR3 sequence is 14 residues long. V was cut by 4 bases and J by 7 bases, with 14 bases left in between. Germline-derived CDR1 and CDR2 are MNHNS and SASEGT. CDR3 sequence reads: CASSAATGMNEQFF. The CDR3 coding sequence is TGTGCCAGCAGTGCCGCAACAGGGATGAATGAGCAGTTCTTC.

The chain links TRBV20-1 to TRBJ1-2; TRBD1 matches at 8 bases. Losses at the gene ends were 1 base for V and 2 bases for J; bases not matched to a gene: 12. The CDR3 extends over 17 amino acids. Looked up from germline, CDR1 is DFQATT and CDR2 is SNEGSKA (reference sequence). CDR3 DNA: TGCAGTGCTAGAGTCGCGGGACAGGATTTCCGAAACTATGGCTACACCTTC. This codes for CSARVAGQDFRNYGYTF.

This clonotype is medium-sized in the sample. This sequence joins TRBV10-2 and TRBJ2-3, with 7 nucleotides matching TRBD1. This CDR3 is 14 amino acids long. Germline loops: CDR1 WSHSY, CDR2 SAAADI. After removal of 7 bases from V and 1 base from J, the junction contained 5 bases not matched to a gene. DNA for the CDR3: TGCGCCAGCAACACAGGGGACGGCACAGATACGCAGTATTTT. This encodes CASNTGDGTDTQYF.

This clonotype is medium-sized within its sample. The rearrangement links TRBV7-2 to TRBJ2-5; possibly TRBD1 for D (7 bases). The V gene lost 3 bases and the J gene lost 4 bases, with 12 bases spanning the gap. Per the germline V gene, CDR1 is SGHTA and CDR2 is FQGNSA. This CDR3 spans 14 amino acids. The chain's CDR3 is CASSFQGGGETQYF. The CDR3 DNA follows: TGTGCCAGCAGCTTCCAGGGGGGCGGAGAGACCCAGTACTTC.

CDR3 loop: CSARDPGTSGSGDEQYF. The CDR3 nucleotides are TGCAGTGCTAGAGACCCAGGGACTAGCGGGAGTGGGGACGAGCAGTACTTC. This chain links TRBV20-1 with TRBJ2-7; 14 bases fit TRBD2. This CDR3 has 17 residues. V lost 0 bases, J lost 5 bases, and 9 bases stayed unmatched. Germline values: CDR1 DFQATT, CDR2 SNEGSKA (reference sequence).

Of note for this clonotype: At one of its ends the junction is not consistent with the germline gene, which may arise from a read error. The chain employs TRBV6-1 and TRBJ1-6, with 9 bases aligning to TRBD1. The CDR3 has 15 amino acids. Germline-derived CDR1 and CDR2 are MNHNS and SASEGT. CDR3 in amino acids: CASKTAGTGTSPPHF. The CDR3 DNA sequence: TGTGCCAGCAAAACTGCCGGGACAGGGACTTCACCCCCCCACTTT.

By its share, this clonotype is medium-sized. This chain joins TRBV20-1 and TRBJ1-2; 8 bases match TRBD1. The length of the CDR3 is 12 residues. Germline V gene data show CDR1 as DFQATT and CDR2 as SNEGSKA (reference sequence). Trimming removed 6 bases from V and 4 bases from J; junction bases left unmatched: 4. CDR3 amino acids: CSARTGTYGYTF. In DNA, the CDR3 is TGCAGTGCAAGGACAGGGACCTATGGCTACACCTTC.

The CDR3 protein is CASAPLAGRAYEQYF. In nucleotides, the CDR3 is TGTGCCAGCGCCCCCCTCGCAGGGAGGGCCTACGAGCAGTACTTC. The J gene is TRBJ2-7, the V gene TRBV28; 7 nucleotides match TRBD2. Germline values: CDR1 MDHEN, CDR2 SYDVKM. The CDR3 is made up of 15 amino acids. V gave up 8 bases and J gave up 2 bases; unmatched junction bases: 12. Together with reference TRBV28 and TRBJ2-7, the CDR3 gives the full variable domain: DVKVTQSSRYLVKRTGEKVFLECVQDMDHENMFWYRQDPGLGLRLIYFSYDVKMKEKGDIPEGYSVSREKKERFSLILESASTNQTSMYLCASAPLAGRAYEQYFGPGTRLTVT.

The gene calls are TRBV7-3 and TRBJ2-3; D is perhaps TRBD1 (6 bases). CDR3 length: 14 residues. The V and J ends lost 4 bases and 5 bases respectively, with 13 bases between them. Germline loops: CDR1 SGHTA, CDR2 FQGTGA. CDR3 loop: CASSSPGQIDTQYF. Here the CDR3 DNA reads TGTGCCAGCAGCTCGCCGGGACAAATAGATACGCAGTATTTT. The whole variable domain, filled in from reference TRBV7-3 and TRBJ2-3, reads GAGVSQTPSNKVTEKGKYVELRCDPISGHTALYWYRQSLGQGPEFLIYFQGTGAADDSGLPNDRFFAVRPEGSVSTLKIQRTERGDSAVYLCASSSPGQIDTQYFGPGTRLTVL.

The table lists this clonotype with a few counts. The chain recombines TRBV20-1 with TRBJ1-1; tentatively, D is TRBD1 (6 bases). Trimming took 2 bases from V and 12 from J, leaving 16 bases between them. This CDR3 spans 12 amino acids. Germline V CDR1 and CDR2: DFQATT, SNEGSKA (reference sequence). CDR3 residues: CSARHQTGPPFF. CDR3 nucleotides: TGCAGTGCTAGACACCAGACAGGACCCCCTTTCTTT.